A selection of T cell receptor beta chains follows, all from one sample in a study of OX40 agonist ivuxolimab in advanced cancers. The repertoire was sequenced with immunoSEQ multiplex PCR; TCRdb's copy has only in-frame clones and lacks some. This sample carries 38,000 or so clones, roughly nine tenths of them seen once, and the ten largest clones take about 43%. Sequenced material: CD4+ or CD8+ T cells sorted from blood, taken in a trial of the OX40 agonist ivuxolimab. These receptors were collected from an adult with an advanced solid tumor such as melanoma, head and neck, liver or kidney cancer. The CDR3 runs from the conserved cysteine through the conserved F or W. D genes are given only for firm matches. Expanded clones are given a class, and other clones once, few, many or no size at all.

clone_size	d_call	v_call	j_call	cdr3_aa	cdr3_nt
.	TRBD1	TRBV4-1	TRBJ1-6	CASSQNTPGQGKTSYNSPLHF	TGCGCCAGCAGCCAAAACACCCCGGGACAGGGGAAAACCTCCTATAATTCACCCCTCCACTTT
.	.	TRBV6-5	TRBJ2-5	CASSYSSRGETQYF	TGTGCCAGCAGTTACTCGAGTCGGGGGGAGACCCAGTACTTC
.	.	TRBV19	TRBJ1-5	CASSAGVYSNQPQHF	TGTGCCAGTAGTGCCGGGGTCTATAGCAATCAGCCCCAGCATTTT
.	TRBD2	TRBV4-1	TRBJ2-7	CASSHIMGPGGEQYF	TGCGCCAGCAGCCACATTATGGGGCCGGGGGGCGAGCAGTACTTC
.	TRBD1	TRBV7-9	TRBJ2-7	CASSLAGGRYEQYF	TGTGCCAGCAGCTTAGCAGGGGGCAGGTACGAGCAGTACTTC
.	.	TRBV13	TRBJ1-1	CASSLGGVNTEAFF	TGTGCCAGCAGCTTAGGAGGGGTGAACACTGAAGCTTTCTTT
.	.	TRBV4-3	TRBJ1-2	CASSQAGGAEYGYTF	TGCGCCAGCAGCCAAGCGGGGGGCGCAGAGTATGGCTACACCTTC
.	TRBD1	TRBV27	TRBJ2-7	CASSSPGQGADEQYF	TGTGCCAGCAGTTCGCCGGGACAGGGGGCTGACGAGCAGTACTTC
.	.	TRBV30	TRBJ1-4	CAWSINPTNEKLFF	TGTGCCTGGAGCATTAACCCAACTAATGAAAAACTGTTTTTT
.	TRBD1	TRBV7-9	TRBJ1-1	CASSLARDRERNTEAFF	TGTGCCAGCAGCTTAGCCCGGGACAGGGAACGGAACACTGAAGCTTTCTTT
once	.	TRBV6-6	TRBJ2-3	CASSTLSDTQYF	TGTGCCAGCAGTACATTGTCGGATACGCAGTATTTT